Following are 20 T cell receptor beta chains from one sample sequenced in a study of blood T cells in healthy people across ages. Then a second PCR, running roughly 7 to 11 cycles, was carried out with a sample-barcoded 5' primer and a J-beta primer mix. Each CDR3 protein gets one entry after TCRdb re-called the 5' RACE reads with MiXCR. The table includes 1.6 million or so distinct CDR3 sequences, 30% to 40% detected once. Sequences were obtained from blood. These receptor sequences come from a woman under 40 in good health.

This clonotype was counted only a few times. The CDR3 region is CSAGTSDLLPDTQYF. For the CDR3, the DNA is TGCAGTGCTGGGACTAGCGATCTACTCCCAGATACGCAGTATTTT. The chain couples TRBV20-1 to TRBJ2-3; 10 bases are shared with TRBD2. CDR3 length: 15 residues. Germline V lookup: CDR1 DFQATT, CDR2 SNEGSKA (reference sequence). V dropped 5 bases and J dropped 4; count of bases not matched to a gene: 9.

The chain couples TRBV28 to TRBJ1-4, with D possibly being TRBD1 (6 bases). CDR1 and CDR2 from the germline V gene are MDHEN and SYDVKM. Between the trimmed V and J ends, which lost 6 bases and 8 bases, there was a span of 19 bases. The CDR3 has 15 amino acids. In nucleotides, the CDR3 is TGTGCCAGCAGCCCAACCGGGGGCACAAGGGAAAAACTGTTTTTT. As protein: CASSPTGGTREKLFF. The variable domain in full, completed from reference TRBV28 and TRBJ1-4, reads DVKVTQSSRYLVKRTGEKVFLECVQDMDHENMFWYRQDPGLGLRLIYFSYDVKMKEKGDIPEGYSVSREKKERFSLILESASTNQTSMYLCASSPTGGTREKLFFGSGTQLSVL.

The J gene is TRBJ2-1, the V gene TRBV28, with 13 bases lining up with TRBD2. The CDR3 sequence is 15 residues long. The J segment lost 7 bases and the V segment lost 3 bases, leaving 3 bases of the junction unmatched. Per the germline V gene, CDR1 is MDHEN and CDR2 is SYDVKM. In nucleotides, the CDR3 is TGTGCCAGCAGTTTCAGGGGACTAGCGGGAAATGAGCAGTTCTTC. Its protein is CASSFRGLAGNEQFF.

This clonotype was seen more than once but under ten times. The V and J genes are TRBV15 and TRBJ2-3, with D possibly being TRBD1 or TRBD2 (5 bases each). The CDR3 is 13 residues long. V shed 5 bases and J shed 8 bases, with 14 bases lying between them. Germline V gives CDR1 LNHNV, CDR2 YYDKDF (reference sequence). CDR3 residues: CATSPRDGITQYF. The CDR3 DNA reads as TGTGCCACCAGCCCCCGGGACGGGATTACGCAGTATTTT.

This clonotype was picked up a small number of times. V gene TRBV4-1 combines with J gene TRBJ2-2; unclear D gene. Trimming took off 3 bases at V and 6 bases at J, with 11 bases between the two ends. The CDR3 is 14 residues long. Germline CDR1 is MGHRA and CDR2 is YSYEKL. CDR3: CASSHPRSPGELFF. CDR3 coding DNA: TGCGCCAGCAGCCATCCTAGGTCCCCCGGGGAGCTGTTTTTT.

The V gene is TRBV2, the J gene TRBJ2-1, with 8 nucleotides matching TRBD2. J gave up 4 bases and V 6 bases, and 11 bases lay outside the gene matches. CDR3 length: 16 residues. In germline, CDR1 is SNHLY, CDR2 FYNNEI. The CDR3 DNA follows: TGTGCCAGCAGGGCTAGCGGGCCTGGGACTTACAATGAGCAGTTCTTC. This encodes CASRASGPGTYNEQFF.

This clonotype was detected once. This CDR3 reads CASSYSRRGTNEKLFF. The CDR3 DNA is TGTGCCAGCAGTTACTCGAGGAGGGGAACTAATGAAAAACTGTTTTTT. The chain carries TRBV6-5 and TRBJ1-4; maybe TRBD1 (5 bases). This CDR3 comprises 16 residues. V lost 0 bases and J 1 base, leaving 9 bases between the germline ends. The germline CDR1 and CDR2 sequences are MNHEY and SVGAGI.

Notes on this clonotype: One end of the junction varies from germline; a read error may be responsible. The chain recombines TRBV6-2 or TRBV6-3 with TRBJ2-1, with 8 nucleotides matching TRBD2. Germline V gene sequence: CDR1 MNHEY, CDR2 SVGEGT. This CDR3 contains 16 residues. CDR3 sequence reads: CVSSYDSGGAYNEQFF. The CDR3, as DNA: TGTGTCAGCAGTTACGATTCCGGGGGGGCCTACAATGAGCAGTTCTTC.

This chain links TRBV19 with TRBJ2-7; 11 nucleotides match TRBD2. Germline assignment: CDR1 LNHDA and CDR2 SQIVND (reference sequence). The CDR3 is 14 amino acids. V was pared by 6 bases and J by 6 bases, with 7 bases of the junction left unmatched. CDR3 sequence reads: CASRPLAGAFEQYF. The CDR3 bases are TGTGCCAGTAGGCCACTAGCGGGAGCGTTCGAGCAGTACTTC. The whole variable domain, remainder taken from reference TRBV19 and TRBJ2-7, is DGGITQSPKYLFRKEGQNVTLSCEQNLNHDAMYWYRQDPGQGLRLIYYSQIVNDFQKGDIAEGYSVSREKKESFPLTVTSAQKNPTAFYLCASRPLAGAFEQYFGPGTRLTVT.

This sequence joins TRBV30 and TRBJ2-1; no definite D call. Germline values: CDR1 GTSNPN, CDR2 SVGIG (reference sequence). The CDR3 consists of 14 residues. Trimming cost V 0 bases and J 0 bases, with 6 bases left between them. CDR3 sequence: CAWSVQSSYNEQFF. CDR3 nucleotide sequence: TGTGCCTGGAGTGTACAAAGCTCCTACAATGAGCAGTTCTTC.

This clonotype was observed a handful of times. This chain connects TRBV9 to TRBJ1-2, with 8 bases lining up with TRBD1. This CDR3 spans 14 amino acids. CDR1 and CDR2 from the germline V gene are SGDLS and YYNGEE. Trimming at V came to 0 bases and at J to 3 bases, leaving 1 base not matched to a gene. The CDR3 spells CASSVDRGDYGYTF. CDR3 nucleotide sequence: TGTGCCAGCAGCGTAGACAGGGGGGACTATGGCTACACCTTC.

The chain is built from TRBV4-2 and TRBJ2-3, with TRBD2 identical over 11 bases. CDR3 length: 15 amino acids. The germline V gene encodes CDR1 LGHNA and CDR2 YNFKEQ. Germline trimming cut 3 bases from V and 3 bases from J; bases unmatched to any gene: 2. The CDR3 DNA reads TGTGCCAGCAGCCACACTAGCGGGAGAACAGATACGCAGTATTTT. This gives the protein CASSHTSGRTDTQYF.

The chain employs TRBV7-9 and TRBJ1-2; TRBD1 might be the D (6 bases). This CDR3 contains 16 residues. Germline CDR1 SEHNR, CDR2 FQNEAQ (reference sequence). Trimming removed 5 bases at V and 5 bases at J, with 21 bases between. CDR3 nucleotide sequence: TGTGCCAGCAGCCAGGTCTTTGGGGGGCGATCTTATGGCTACACCTTC. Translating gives CASSQVFGGRSYGYTF. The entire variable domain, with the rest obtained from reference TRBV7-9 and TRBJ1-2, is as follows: DTGVSQNPRHKITKRGQNVTFRCDPISEHNRLYWYRQTLGQGPEFLTYFQNEAQLEKSRLLSDRFSAERPKGSFSTLEIQRTEQGDSAMYLCASSQVFGGRSYGYTFGSGTRLTVV.

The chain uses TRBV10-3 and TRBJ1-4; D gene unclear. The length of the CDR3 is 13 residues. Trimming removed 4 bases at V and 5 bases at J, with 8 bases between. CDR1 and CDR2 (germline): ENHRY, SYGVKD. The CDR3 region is CAISARMNEKLFF. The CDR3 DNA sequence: TGTGCCATCAGTGCCAGGATGAATGAAAAACTGTTTTTT.

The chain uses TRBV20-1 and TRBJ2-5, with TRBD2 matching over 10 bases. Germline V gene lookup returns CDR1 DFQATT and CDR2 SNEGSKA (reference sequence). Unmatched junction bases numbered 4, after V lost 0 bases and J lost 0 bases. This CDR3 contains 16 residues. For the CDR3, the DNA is TGCAGTGCTAGAGAAGCACTAGCGGGGTACCAAGAGACCCAGTACTTC. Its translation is CSAREALAGYQETQYF.

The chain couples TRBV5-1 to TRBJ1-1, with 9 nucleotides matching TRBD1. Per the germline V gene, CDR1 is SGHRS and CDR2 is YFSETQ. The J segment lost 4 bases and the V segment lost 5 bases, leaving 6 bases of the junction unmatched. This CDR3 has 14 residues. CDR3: CASRATGGSTEAFF. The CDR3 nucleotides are TGCGCCAGCAGGGCTACAGGGGGCAGCACTGAAGCTTTCTTT.

As DNA, the CDR3 is TGCGCCAGCAGCCAGCCGGGCAGGACCACCTACGAGCAGTACTTC. Encoded protein: CASSQPGRTTYEQYF. The chain recombines TRBV4-1 with TRBJ2-7; D not certain. The V gene lost 3 bases and the J gene lost 2 bases, with 14 bases spanning the gap. The CDR3 totals 15 residues. CDR1 is MGHRA, CDR2 YSYEKL, per germline.

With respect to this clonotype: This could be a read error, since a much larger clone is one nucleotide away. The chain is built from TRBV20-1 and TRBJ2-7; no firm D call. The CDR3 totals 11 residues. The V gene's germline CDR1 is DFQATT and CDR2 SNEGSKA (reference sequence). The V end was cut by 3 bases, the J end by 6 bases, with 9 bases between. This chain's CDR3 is CSARLPAEQYF. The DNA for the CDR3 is TGCAGTGCTAGGCTACCTGCCGAGCAGTACTTC.

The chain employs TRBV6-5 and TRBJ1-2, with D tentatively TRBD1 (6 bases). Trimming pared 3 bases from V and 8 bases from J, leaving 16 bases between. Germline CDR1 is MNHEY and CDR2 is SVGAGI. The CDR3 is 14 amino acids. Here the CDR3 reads CASSYSSTGRGYTF. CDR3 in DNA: TGTGCCAGCAGTTATTCCTCGACAGGACGGGGCTACACCTTC.

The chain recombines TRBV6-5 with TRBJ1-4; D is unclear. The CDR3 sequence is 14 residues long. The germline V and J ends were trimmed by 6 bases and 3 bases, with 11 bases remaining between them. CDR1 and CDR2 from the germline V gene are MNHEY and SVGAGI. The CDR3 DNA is TGTGCCAGCAGGGATACGGGCTCTAATGAAAAACTGTTTTTT. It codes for CASRDTGSNEKLFF.